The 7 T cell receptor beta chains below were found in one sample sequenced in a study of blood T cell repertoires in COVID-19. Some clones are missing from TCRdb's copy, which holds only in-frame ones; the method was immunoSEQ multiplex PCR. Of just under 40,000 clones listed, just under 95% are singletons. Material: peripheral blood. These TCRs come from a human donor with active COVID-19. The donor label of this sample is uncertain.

The DNA for the CDR3 is TGCGCCAGCAGCCAGTCCCCTGGACAGGGGGTTGTGACCCAGTACTTC. This codes for CASSQSPGQGVVTQYF. The rearrangement uses TRBV4-3 and TRBJ2-5, with TRBD1 identical over 10 bases. V lost 3 bases, J lost 7 bases, and 11 bases stayed unmatched. This CDR3 comprises 16 residues. Germline V lookup: CDR1 LGHNA, CDR2 YSLEER.

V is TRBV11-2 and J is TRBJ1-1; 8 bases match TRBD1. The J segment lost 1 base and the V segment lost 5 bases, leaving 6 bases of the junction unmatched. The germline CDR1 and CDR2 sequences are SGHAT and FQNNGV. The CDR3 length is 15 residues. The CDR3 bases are TGTGCCAGCAGCCTAGCTGGGACAGGGAACACTGAAGCTTTCTTT. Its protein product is CASSLAGTGNTEAFF.

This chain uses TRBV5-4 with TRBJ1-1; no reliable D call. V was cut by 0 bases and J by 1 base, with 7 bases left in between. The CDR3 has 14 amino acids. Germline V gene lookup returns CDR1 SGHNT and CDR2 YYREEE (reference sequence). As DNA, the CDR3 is TGTGCCAGCAGCTTGGAAGGGAGGAACACTGAAGCTTTCTTT. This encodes CASSLEGRNTEAFF.

DNA for the CDR3: TGTGCCAGCAGCTTAGTAGCACGGCAGGGCAACAATGAGCAGTTCTTC. Its protein product is CASSLVARQGNNEQFF. J is TRBJ2-1 and V is TRBV11-2; possible D gene TRBD1, 5 bases. This CDR3 contains 16 residues. CDR1 is SGHAT, CDR2 FQNNGV, per germline. Trimming shortened V by 1 base and J by 5 bases, and 15 bases separated the two germline ends. Together with reference TRBV11-2 and TRBJ2-1, the CDR3 gives the full variable domain: EAGVAQSPRYKIIEKRQSVAFWCNPISGHATLYWYQQILGQGPKLLIQFQNNGVVDDSQLPKDRFSAERLKGVDSTLKIQPAKLEDSAVYLCASSLVARQGNNEQFFGPGTRLTVL.

CDR3 sequence: CASSGGQSPSYEQYF. The DNA for the CDR3 is TGTGCCAGTAGTGGGGGACAGTCCCCCTCCTACGAGCAGTACTTC. The J gene is TRBJ2-7, the V gene TRBV19; 7 positions agree with TRBD1. Germline assignment: CDR1 LNHDA and CDR2 SQIVND (reference sequence). The CDR3 is 15 residues long. V was clipped by 5 bases and J by 0 bases; unmatched bases: 7.

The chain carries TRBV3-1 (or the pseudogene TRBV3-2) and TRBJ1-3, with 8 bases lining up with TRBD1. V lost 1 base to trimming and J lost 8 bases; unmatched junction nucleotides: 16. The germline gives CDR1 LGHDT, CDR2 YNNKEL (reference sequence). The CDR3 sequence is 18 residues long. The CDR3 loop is CASSQVFLDRAGGYTIYF. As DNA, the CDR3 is TGTGCCAGCAGCCAAGTCTTCTTGGACCGAGCAGGGGGCTACACCATATATTTT.

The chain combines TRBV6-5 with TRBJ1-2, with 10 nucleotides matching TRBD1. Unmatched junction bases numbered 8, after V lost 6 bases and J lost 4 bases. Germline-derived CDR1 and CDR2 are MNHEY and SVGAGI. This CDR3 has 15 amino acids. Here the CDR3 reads CASSPAGTGVYGYTF. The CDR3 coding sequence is TGTGCCAGCAGCCCAGCCGGGACAGGGGTCTATGGCTACACCTTC.